These T cell receptor beta chains were read from a single sample in a study of shared clonotypes between healthy human individuals. TCRdb's copy holds only in-frame clones and misses some; the assay was immunoSEQ multiplex PCR. The sample records hundreds of thousands of clones, 90% to 95% being singletons. Source material: naive CD8+ T cells sorted from blood. Receptors originate from a man aged 25-40 years in good health. The CDR3 runs from the conserved cysteine through the conserved F or W. D genes are given only for firm matches. A clone size is listed for some rows: how often the clone was seen (once, few, many), or a class if it is expanded.

-	-	TRBV10-1	TRBJ2-5	TGCGCCAGCAGTCCCGGACTCATCGGGGAAGAGACCCAGTACTTC	CASSPGLIGEETQYF
-	once	TRBV10-3	TRBJ1-2	TGTGCCATCAGTGAGTCGGAGGGTTCTGGCTACACCTTC	CAISESEGSGYTF
-	-	TRBV7-9	TRBJ2-3	TGTGCCAGCAGCTTCATTAGAGCAGATACGCAGTATTTT	CASSFIRADTQYF
-	-	TRBV7-6	TRBJ2-2	TGTGCCAGCAGCCAATACAGGGTGGGAAACACCGGGGAGCTGTTTTTT	CASSQYRVGNTGELFF
TRBD1	-	TRBV29-1	TRBJ2-7	TGCAGCGTTGAAGATGGGACAGGGGGCAGCGAGCAGTACTTC	CSVEDGTGGSEQYF
-	-	TRBV27	TRBJ2-7	TGTGCCAGCAGTTTATCGGGTAGCTTCTACGAGCAGTACTTC	CASSLSGSFYEQYF
-	-	TRBV4-3	TRBJ1-2	TGCGCCAGCAGCCAAGATCAAGGTGGAGGCTACACCTTC	CASSQDQGGGYTF
-	-	TRBV15	TRBJ2-3	TGTGCCCTCTCTGGGGTTGGCACAGATACGCAGTATTTT	CALSGVGTDTQYF
-	-	TRBV7-8	TRBJ2-1	TGTGCCAGCAGCTCGACAGGCCACGGGGATTTAGGGTTCGGGAATGAGCAGTTCTTC	CASSSTGHGDLGFGNEQFF
-	-	TRBV28	TRBJ1-2	TGTGCCAGCAGTTCAACAGGGTTTTTGCTCTATGGCTACACCTTC	CASSSTGFLLYGYTF
-	-	TRBV5-1	TRBJ2-7	TGCGCCAGCAGCTCGAAGAGCGGGTTTACCAACGAGCAGTACTTC	CASSSKSGFTNEQYF
-	-	TRBV9	TRBJ2-3	TGTGCCAGCGGTCCACTAGTGTTTTTCTTCCCGTCTTGTGCAGATACGCAGTATTTT	CASGPLVFFFPSCADTQYF
TRBD2	-	TRBV5-5	TRBJ2-6	TGTGCCAGCAGCCCGGGACTAGCGGGAGGATCTGGGGCCAACGTCCTGACTTTC	CASSPGLAGGSGANVLTF
-	-	TRBV4-3	TRBJ2-7	TGCGCCAGCAGCCAAGAAGTTTATAGGGCTCAGTACTTC	CASSQEVYRAQYF
-	once	TRBV11-2	TRBJ2-5	TGTGCCAGCAGCTTAGGGCGGGGTTTCCTGGCAGTATACCAAGAGACCCAGTACTTC	CASSLGRGFLAVYQETQYF
-	-	TRBV4-1	TRBJ1-2	TGCGCCAGCAGCCAATCCCGGGGTGGCTATGGCTACACCTTC	CASSQSRGGYGYTF
-	-	TRBV9	TRBJ1-1	TGTGCCAGCAGCGTAGGGGGTTCAACCTCTGAAGCTTTCTTT	CASSVGGSTSEAFF
TRBD1	-	TRBV27	TRBJ2-7	TGTGCCAGCAGTCTACAGGGGTACGAGCAGTACTTC	CASSLQGYEQYF
-	-	TRBV10-2	TRBJ1-4	TGTGCCAGCACCCCCTGGGTTAATGAAAAACTGTTTTTT	CASTPWVNEKLFF
TRBD1	few	TRBV6-1	TRBJ2-7	TGTGCCAGCAGTATCGACAGGGGCGGCTACGAGCAGTACTTC	CASSIDRGGYEQYF
-	-	TRBV28	TRBJ2-2	TGTGCCAGTCTATCACGGGCATCGAACACCGGGGAGCTGTTTTTT	CASLSRASNTGELFF
-	-	TRBV5-1	TRBJ2-4	TGCGCCAGCAGCCCGCCTAACGTAGGGACGACCAAAAACATTCAGTACTTC	CASSPPNVGTTKNIQYF
TRBD2	-	TRBV7-2	TRBJ2-3	TGTGCCAGCAGCACAGCGGGATCCCCAGATACGCAGTATTTT	CASSTAGSPDTQYF
-	-	TRBV27	TRBJ2-7	TGTGCCAGCAGTTTAAGACCCCTCGGAGAGCAGTACTTC	CASSLRPLGEQYF
TRBD2	-	TRBV6-6	TRBJ2-7	TGTGCCAGCAGTTACTCCCGGGAGGGCCCCTACGAGCAGTACTTC	CASSYSREGPYEQYF
-	once	TRBV2	TRBJ2-2	TGTGCCAGCAGTGAAATATTGAACACCGGGGAGCTGTTTTTT	CASSEILNTGELFF
-	-	TRBV29-1	TRBJ2-7	TGCAGCGTTGCCGGAGGGAGTGGCTACGAGCAGTACTTC	CSVAGGSGYEQYF
TRBD2	-	TRBV5-4	TRBJ2-3	TGTGCCAGCAGCTTGACTAGCGGGGCACTCAGCACAGATACGCAGTATTTT	CASSLTSGALSTDTQYF
TRBD2	-	TRBV27	TRBJ2-1	TGTGCCAGCTTTAGCGGGAGGGTCCCCTACAATGAGCAGTTCTTC	CASFSGRVPYNEQFF
-	once	TRBV15	TRBJ2-1	TGTGCCACCAGCAGAGAGGACTCAGCTTACAATGAGCAGTTCTTC	CATSREDSAYNEQFF
TRBD1	-	TRBV7-8	TRBJ2-5	TGTGCCAGCAGCCGACAGGGGGCCTTCTCCGGGGAGACCCAGTACTTC	CASSRQGAFSGETQYF
TRBD1	-	TRBV5-3	TRBJ1-4	TGTGCCAGAAGCCTAGGGACAGGACAATTACATGAAAAACTGTTTTTT	CARSLGTGQLHEKLFF
TRBD1	once	TRBV10-1	TRBJ2-6	TGCGCCAGCAGTGAGTCCGGGACAGCCTTCTCTGGGGCCAACGTCCTGACTTTC	CASSESGTAFSGANVLTF
-	-	TRBV27	TRBJ2-1	TGTGCCAGCAGTTTGGGGAGAGGGTACAATGAGCAGTTCTTC	CASSLGRGYNEQFF
-	-	TRBV11-2	TRBJ2-1	TGTGCCAGCAGCTTAGATGGGGACTACAATGAGCAGTTCTTC	CASSLDGDYNEQFF
-	-	TRBV27	TRBJ2-1	TGTGCCAGCAGTTTATCGTTAAACAATGAGCAGTTCTTC	CASSLSLNNEQFF
TRBD1	once	TRBV5-1	TRBJ1-2	TGCGCCAGCAGCTTCAGACAGGGGGACGGTAGTGGCTACACCTTC	CASSFRQGDGSGYTF
-	-	TRBV28	TRBJ1-2	TGTGCCAGCCAAGGAGGGTCTAACTATGGCTACACCTTC	CASQGGSNYGYTF
-	-	TRBV5-6	TRBJ1-1	TGTGCCAGCAGGCATTCCGAGGGGTATTTGGACACTGAAGCTTTCTTT	CASRHSEGYLDTEAFF
TRBD2	-	TRBV9	TRBJ2-7	TGTGCCAGCAGCGAAAACGCCGGGTTACTAGCGGGAGGGCCTGCATCCTACGAGCAGTACTTC	CASSENAGLLAGGPASYEQYF
TRBD2	-	TRBV4-2	TRBJ2-7	TGTGCCAGCAGCCAAGATTTGCCGGGACTAGCGGGGTCCTCCTACGAGCAGTACTTC	CASSQDLPGLAGSSYEQYF
-	-	TRBV5-4	TRBJ1-2	TGTGCCAGTTCCGTGGGATTTGATGGCTACACCTTC	CASSVGFDGYTF
-	once	TRBV5-1	TRBJ2-7	TGCGCCAGCAGCTCACGGTGGGGGGATGGGAACGAGCAGTACTTC	CASSSRWGDGNEQYF
TRBD2	-	TRBV10-2	TRBJ2-2	TGCGCCAGCAGTGATCATAGCGGGAGGGCCCCCGGGGAGCTGTTTTTT	CASSDHSGRAPGELFF
-	-	TRBV7-9	TRBJ1-4	TGTGCCAGCAGCTTAACCGTTGCTGGGGCGATGCAAGAAAAACTGTTTTTT	CASSLTVAGAMQEKLFF
-	-	TRBV10-1	TRBJ1-5	TGCGCCGCTTTACAGGGAACCCAGCCTACAAGCAATCAGCCCCAGCATTTT	CAALQGTQPTSNQPQHF
TRBD1	-	TRBV29-1	TRBJ2-5	TGCAGCGTGATCAGACAGGGGGGCCAAGAGACCCAGTACTTC	CSVIRQGGQETQYF
-	-	TRBV9	TRBJ2-3	TGTGCCAGCAGCGGACTGGGTCCAGATACGCAGTATTTT	CASSGLGPDTQYF
-	-	TRBV4-1	TRBJ2-5	TGCGCCAGCAGCGCAGCGAAAGAGACCCAGTACTTC	CASSAAKETQYF
TRBD2	-	TRBV9	TRBJ2-1	TGTGCCAGCAGCGTAGGACTAGCGGGTAACAATGAGCAGTTCTTC	CASSVGLAGNNEQFF
-	-	TRBV2	TRBJ1-3	TGTGCCAGCAGTGAAGGGGACTCCAGTGGAAACACCATATATTTT	CASSEGDSSGNTIYF
-	-	TRBV4-1	TRBJ2-2	TGCGCCAGCAGCCGAATCCCCGGGGAGCTGTTTTTT	CASSRIPGELFF
TRBD1	-	TRBV7-9	TRBJ2-7	TGTGCCAGCAGCCGACGACAGGGGCTGGGTGAGCAGTACTTC	CASSRRQGLGEQYF
-	once	TRBV19	TRBJ2-7	TGTGCCAGTAGTGCCTTTACAGGGTCTTTTCCCTACGAGCAGTACTTC	CASSAFTGSFPYEQYF
-	-	TRBV2	TRBJ2-7	TGTGCCAGCATAGGGGTTAACTACGAGCAGTACTTC	CASIGVNYEQYF
-	-	TRBV27	TRBJ2-1	TGTGCCGCCGGAGGAGGGCTCAATGAGCAGTTCTTC	CAAGGGLNEQFF